The 2 T cell receptor beta chains listed next were all sequenced from one sample in a study of PD-L1 blockade in urothelial cancer. Only in-frame clones appear in the TCRdb table, and some are missing; sequencing was by immunoSEQ multiplex PCR. This table has about 80,000 clones, about 82% appearing once. Time point noted: pretreatment peripheral blood. Sequences were derived from PBMCs, sampled around atezolizumab (anti-PD-L1) treatment. These receptors all stem from a man aged 35 to 55 with urothelial cancer.

CDR3 DNA sequence: TGCAGCGGGAGTTTCTACAATGAGCAGTTCTTC. Translation gives CSGSFYNEQFF. This chain links TRBV20-1 with TRBJ2-1; tentative D call: TRBD2 (6 bases). The CDR3 consists of 11 residues. CDR1 and CDR2 from the germline V gene are DFQATT and SNEGSKA (reference sequence).

The rearrangement uses TRBV27 and TRBJ2-2, with D unclear. The CDR3 sequence is 12 residues long. Germline V gene sequence: CDR1 MNHEY, CDR2 SMNVEV (reference sequence). V was pared by 6 bases and J by 6 bases, with 8 bases between. The CDR3 region is CASSAPAGELFF. The CDR3 coding sequence is TGTGCCAGCAGCGCTCCAGCCGGGGAGCTGTTTTTT.